Below, one T cell receptor (beta chain) is given with its context. The antigen is unknown. The time point is: recipient sample about 28 days before transplant, after cytoreduction. The sample belongs to a study of T cell clonotyping in hematopoietic cell transplantation. Study findings and constraints: Recipient TCR diversity dropped after transplant; expanded clonotypes rose from day 30 to 180. Few recipient clonotypes overlapped donors; over 95% were de novo at given depth. Higher Inverse Simpson Index values in graft donor and pretransplant recipient predicted broader posttransplant TCR diversity.

Measured with immunoSEQ multiplex PCR; TCRdb has only the in-frame clones, and not every one. The top ten hold around 8.1% of the sample, which has 15,000 to 20,000 clones, more than 75% seen once. Germline trimming cut 4 bases from V and 3 bases from J; bases unmatched to any gene: 6. The germline V gene encodes CDR1 SGHRS and CDR2 YFSETQ. CDR3 length: 14 amino acids. Sequencing used peripheral blood mononuclear cells, obtained before stem cell transplant. The TCR originated in a man aged 50 or older with acute myeloid leukemia. Some clones in this sample may be carry-over from other donors' samples. V gene TRBV5-1 combines with J gene TRBJ1-2; 7 bases match TRBD1. The CDR3 nucleotides read TGCGCCAGCAGCCTGGGACAGACCTACTATGGCTACACCTTC. Its protein is CASSLGQTYYGYTF.